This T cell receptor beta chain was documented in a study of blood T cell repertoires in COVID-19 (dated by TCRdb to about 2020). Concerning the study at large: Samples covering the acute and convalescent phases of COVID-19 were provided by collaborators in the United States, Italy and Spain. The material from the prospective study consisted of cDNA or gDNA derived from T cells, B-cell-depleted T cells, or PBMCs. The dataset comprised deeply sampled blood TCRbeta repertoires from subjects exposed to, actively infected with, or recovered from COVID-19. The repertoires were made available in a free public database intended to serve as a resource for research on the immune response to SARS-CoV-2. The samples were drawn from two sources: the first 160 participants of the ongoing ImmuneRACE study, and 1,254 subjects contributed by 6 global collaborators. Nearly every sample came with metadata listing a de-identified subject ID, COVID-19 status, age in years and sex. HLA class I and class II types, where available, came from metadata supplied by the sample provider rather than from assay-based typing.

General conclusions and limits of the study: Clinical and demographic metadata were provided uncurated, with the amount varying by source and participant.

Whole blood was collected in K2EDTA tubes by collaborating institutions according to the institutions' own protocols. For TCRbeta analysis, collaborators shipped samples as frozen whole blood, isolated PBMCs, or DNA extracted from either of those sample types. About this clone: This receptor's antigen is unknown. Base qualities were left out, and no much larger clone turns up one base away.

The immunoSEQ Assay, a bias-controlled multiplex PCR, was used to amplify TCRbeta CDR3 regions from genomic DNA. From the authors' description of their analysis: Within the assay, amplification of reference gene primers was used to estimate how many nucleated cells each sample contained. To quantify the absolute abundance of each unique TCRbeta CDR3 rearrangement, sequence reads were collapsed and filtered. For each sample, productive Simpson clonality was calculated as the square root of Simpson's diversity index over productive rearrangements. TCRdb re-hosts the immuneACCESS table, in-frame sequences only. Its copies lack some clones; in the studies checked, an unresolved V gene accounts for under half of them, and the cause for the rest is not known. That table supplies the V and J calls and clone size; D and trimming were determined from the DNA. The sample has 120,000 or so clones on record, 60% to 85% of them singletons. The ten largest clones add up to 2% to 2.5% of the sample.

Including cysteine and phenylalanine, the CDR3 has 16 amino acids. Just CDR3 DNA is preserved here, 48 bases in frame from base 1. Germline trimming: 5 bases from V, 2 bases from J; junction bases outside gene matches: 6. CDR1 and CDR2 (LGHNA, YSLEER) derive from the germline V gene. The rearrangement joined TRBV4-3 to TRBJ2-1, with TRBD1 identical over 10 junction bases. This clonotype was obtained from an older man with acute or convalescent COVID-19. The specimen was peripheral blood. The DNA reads TGCGCCAGCAGCAGACAGGGGGCGCTCACCTACAATGAGCAGTTCTTC. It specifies CASSRQGALTYNEQFF.